This note documents a single T cell receptor (beta chain) sequence. This record belongs to a study of OX40 agonist ivuxolimab in advanced cancers. Study as a whole: Patients treated during dose escalation were battling hepatocellular carcinoma, melanoma, renal cell or head and neck cancer.

Generated by immunoSEQ multiplex PCR, the TCRdb table keeps only in-frame clones and is missing some. The table shows around 50,000 clones, with 70% to 80% occurring only once. V was clipped by 7 bases and J by 8 bases; unmatched bases: 7. The germline V gene has CDR1 LNHDA and CDR2 SQIVND (reference sequence). The CDR3 is 12 amino acids. The chain uses TRBV19 and TRBJ1-2, with TRBD1 matching 7 bases. This receptor was obtained from an adult with an advanced solid tumor such as melanoma, head and neck, liver or kidney cancer. The input for sequencing was CD4+ or CD8+ T cells sorted from blood, taken in a trial of the OX40 agonist ivuxolimab. The DNA of the CDR3 is TGTGCCAGTAAAACAGGGGTCAGGGGCTACACCTTC. It codes for CASKTGVRGYTF.